The text below deals with one T cell receptor beta chain. This CDR3 comprises 16 residues. Trimming left V 4 bases short and J 1 base short, with 15 bases between. Looked up from germline, CDR1 is MDHEN and CDR2 is SYDVKM. Profiling relied on immunoSEQ multiplex PCR, and the TCRdb table lists in-frame clones only, not all of them. The sample shows approximately 150,000 clones, about 91% of them seen only once. The data are from a study of control samples from healthy donors and cancer patients. The chain recombines TRBV28 with TRBJ2-3; weak D call: TRBD2 (5 bases). Sample: blood. The receptor was isolated from a man in his thirties or forties in good health. The CDR3 loop is CASSSSGLGGTDTQYF. The CDR3 DNA reads TGTGCCAGCAGTTCCAGCGGACTCGGCGGCACAGATACGCAGTATTTT.